This T cell receptor (beta chain) originates from a study of cytomegalovirus exposure and HLA in healthy donors. In the study overall: There were about 85 million unique TCRs (from HLA-typed donors) in an early data release.

As to this clone: Its antigen remains unknown.

Study results and caveats: Cytomegalovirus association was assigned to about 150 TCR beta chains. Several top significant clusters appeared, in a later analysis, to be linked to common viral pathogens. Productive rates of about 87% or about 30% were seen for most TCR beta V segments in an earlier analysis.

Trimming stripped 2 bases from V and 2 bases from J, with 7 bases between. Germline V gives CDR1 MGHDK, CDR2 SYGVNS. This CDR3 is built from 15 residues. PCR involved 60 Vbeta and 13 Jbeta primers. Sequenced by immunoSEQ multiplex PCR; TCRdb stores in-frame clones only, minus some. This repertoire includes 50,000 to 55,000 clones. The sample taken for sequencing was PBMCs. The chain recombines TRBV25-1 with TRBJ2-6; D is ambiguous. This TCR was recovered from a woman in her sixties in good health and CMV-seropositive. The CDR3 protein is CASSETRAGANVLTF. The CDR3 region has the DNA TGTGCCAGCAGTGAAACCCGGGCTGGGGCCAACGTCCTGACTTTC.